This entry describes one T cell receptor (beta chain). The CDR3 is made up of 16 amino acids. V shed 0 bases and J 5 bases; nucleotides not matched to a gene: 7. The germline gives CDR1 SGHNT, CDR2 YYREEE (reference sequence). This record belongs to a study of control samples from healthy donors and cancer patients. Repertoires were generated with immunoSEQ multiplex PCR, while TCRdb's copy carries only in-frame clones and drops some. The sample lists 100,000 to 150,000 clones, about nine tenths occurring once. This chain uses TRBV5-4 with TRBJ2-5, with 10 bases fitting TRBD2. The specimen was PBMCs. The receptor was derived from a man over 45 with head and neck cancer. Written as DNA, the CDR3 is TGTGCCAGCAGCTTGGTCAGCGGGAGGGCCCGTGAGACCCAGTACTTC. It is translated as CASSLVSGRARETQYF.